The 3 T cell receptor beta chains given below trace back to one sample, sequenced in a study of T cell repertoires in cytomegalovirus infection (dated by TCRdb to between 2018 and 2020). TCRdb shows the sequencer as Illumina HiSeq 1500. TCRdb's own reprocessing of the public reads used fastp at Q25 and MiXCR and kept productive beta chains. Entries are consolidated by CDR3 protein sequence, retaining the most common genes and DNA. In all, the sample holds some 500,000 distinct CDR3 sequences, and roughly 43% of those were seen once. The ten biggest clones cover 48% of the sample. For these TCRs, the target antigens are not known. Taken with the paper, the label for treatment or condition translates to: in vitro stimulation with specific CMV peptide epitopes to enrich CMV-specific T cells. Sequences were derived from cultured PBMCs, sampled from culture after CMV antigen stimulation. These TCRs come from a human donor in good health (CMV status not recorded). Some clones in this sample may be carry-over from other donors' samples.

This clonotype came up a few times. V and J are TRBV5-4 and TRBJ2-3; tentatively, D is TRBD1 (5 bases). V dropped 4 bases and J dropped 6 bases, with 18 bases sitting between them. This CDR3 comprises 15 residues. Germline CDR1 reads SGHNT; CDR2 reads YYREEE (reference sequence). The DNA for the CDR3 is TGTGCCAGCAGCGCGTCGACAGCCCGGTGGGATACGCAGTATTTT. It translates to CASSASTARWDTQYF.

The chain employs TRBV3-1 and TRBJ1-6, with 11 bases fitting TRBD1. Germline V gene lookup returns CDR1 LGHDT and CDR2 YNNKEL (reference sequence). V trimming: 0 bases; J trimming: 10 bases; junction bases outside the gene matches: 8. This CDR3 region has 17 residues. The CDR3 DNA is TGTGCCAGCAGCCAAGATCAGGGACAGGGGGGTCGATCACCCCTCCACTTT. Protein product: CASSQDQGQGGRSPLHF.

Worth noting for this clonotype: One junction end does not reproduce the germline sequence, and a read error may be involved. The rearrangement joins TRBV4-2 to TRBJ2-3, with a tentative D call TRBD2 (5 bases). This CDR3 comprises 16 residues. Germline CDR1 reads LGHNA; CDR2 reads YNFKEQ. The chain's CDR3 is CASSQDRGSGTDTQYF. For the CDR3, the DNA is TGCGCCAGCAGCCAAGATCGGGGATCTGGCACAGATACGCAGTATTTT.